This T cell receptor beta chain comes out of a study of blood T cell repertoires in COVID-19. Study-level information: COVID-19 samples from acute and convalescent phases originated in the United States, Italy and Spain. The analysed material was cDNA or gDNA that came from T cells, B-cell-depleted T cells, or PBMCs.

Produced via immunoSEQ multiplex PCR; TCRdb's table is partial and in-frame only. The data show about 60,000 clones, with about 85% seen just once and less than 20% held by the top ten. V was clipped by 6 bases and J by 4 bases; unmatched bases: 4. This CDR3 comprises 14 residues. Germline V gene sequence: CDR1 MNHEY, CDR2 SVGAGI. The sequenced sample consisted of peripheral blood. V and J are TRBV6-5 and TRBJ1-1; 11 bases agree with TRBD1. The TCR sequence derives from a human donor in a cohort sampled during active COVID-19. The CDR3 sequence is CASRSGTGGTEAFF. The CDR3 DNA follows: TGTGCCAGCAGGTCCGGGACAGGGGGCACTGAAGCTTTCTTT.